Sequencing of this TCR beta chain was carried out in a study of beta chain features in type 1 diabetes. Study-level background: About 110,000,000 sorted cells were examined across all samples.

This clone was observed at least ten times. The entirety of the isolated RNA underwent reverse transcription, so expressed TCRB transcripts were sequenced. Here immunoSEQ multiplex PCR was the method, and the copy in TCRdb shows in-frame clones only, minus some. Seen here are about 250,000 clones, roughly 15% observed once, and the top ten hold more than 0.02%. This TCR was sampled from a woman aged 40 to 55 in good health. Sequencing was performed on naive CD4+ T cells from blood.

Here the CDR3 DNA reads TGTGCCAGCGCGGCGGGACAGGTCAATCAGCCCCAGCATTTT. Amino acid sequence: CASAAGQVNQPQHF. The chain links TRBV13 to TRBJ1-5; 8 bases match TRBD1. The junction had 6 bases not matched to a gene; V was cut back by 8 bases and J by 3 bases. Germline V gives CDR1 PRHDT, CDR2 FYEKMQ (reference sequence). This CDR3 region has 14 residues.